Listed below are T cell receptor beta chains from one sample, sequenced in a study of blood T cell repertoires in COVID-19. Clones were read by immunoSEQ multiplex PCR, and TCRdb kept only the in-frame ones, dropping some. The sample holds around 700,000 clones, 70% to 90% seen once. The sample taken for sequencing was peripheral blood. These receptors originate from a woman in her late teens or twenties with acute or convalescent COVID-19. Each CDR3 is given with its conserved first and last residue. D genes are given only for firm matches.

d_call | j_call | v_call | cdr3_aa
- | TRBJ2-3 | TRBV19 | CAASWGSADTQYF
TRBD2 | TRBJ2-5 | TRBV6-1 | CASSEFGTSGERETQYF
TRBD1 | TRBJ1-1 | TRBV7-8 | CASSFLTGSRTEAFF
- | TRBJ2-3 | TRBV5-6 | CASNWGERTDTQYF
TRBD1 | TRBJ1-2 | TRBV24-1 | CATSDSQGNGYTF
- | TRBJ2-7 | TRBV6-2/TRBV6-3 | CASSYFGGWYF
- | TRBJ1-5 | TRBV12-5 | CASGLVLSPWTDNNQPQHF
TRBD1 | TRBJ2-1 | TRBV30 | CAWSVGAGGFGNEQFF
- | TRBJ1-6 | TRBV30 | CAWTGLTVYNSPLHF
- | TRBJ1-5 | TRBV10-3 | CAISESGQSRFEPQHF
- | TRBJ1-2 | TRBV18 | CASSPDQGGYTF
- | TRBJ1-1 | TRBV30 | CAWSVPGRNTEAFF
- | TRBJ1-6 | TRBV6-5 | CASSPAGQYNSPLHF
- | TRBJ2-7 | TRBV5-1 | CASSPQTQGSEQYF
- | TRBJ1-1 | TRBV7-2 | CASSLPRTEAFF
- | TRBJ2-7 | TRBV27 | CASAIQGALVHEQYF
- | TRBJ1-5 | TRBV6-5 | CASRPGFYSNQPQHF
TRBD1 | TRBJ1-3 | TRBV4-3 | CASSQDGTGGANTIYF
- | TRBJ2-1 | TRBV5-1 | CASSLAGTLFNEQFF
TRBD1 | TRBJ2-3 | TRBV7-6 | CASSLSRGQSTDTQYF
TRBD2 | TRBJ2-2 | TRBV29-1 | CSAQLAGGPTGELFF
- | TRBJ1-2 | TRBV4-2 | CASSQDQVPGYTF
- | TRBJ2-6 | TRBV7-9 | CASSFVTAGANVLTF
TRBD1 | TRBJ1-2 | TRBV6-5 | CASSPVGQGTYGYTF
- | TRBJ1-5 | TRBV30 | CAWSAGPYSNQPQHF
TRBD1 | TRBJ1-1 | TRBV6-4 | CASRVDRVNTEAFF
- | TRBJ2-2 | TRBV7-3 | CASSLTLTAGITGELFF
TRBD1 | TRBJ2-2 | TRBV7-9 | CASSSNRDRGNTGELFF
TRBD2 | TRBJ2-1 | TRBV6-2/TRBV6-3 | CASSYFPLERGTYNEQFF
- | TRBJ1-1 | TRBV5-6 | CASSLGSDTEAFF
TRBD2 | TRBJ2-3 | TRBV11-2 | CASSLVLAGPPDTQYF
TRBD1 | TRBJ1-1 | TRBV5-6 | CASRTRGQGLEAFF
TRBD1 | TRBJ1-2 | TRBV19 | CASSFTGTGNYGYTF
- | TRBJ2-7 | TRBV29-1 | CSVEDSFSDEQYF
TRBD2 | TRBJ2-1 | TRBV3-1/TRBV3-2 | CASRSGTSSYNEQFF
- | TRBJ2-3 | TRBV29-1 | CSGAPGRGIDTQYF
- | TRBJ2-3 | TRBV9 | CASSVQAITDTQYF
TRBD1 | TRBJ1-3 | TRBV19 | CATDKRGAAAGGSGNTIYF
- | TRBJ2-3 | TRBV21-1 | CASSRSGGVCRLTDTQYF
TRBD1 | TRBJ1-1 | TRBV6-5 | CASSYRGQRSTEAFF